Many counts were recorded for the clone carrying this T cell receptor (beta chain). This sample was taken from a study of T cells after yellow fever vaccination. Background on the study: Preparing low-cell-number fractions relied on SMART-Seq v4 Ultra Low Input.

Germline V gene lookup returns CDR1 MGHRA and CDR2 YSYEKL. The CDR3 has 16 residues. The junction had 8 bases not matched to a gene; V was cut back by 4 bases and J by 2 bases. TCR cDNA was made by 5'RACE template switching, adding a universal primer site and UMIs. From the 5' RACE reads, TCRdb called clonotypes with MiXCR, one entry per CDR3 protein. The sample shows 60,000 or so distinct CDR3 sequences, approximately 7% of them seen only once. The material sequenced was CD8+ T cells sorted from PBMCs, taken on the day of the first yellow fever vaccination. The chain combines TRBV4-1 with TRBJ2-7, with 10 nucleotides matching TRBD1. This TCR was sampled from a man aged 18 to 30 who received the YFV17D yellow fever vaccine. The CDR3 nucleotides are TGCGCCAGCAGCCCGATCGGGACAGGGGCGGCCTACGAGCAGTACTTC. Translated: CASSPIGTGAAYEQYF.